These 11 T cell receptor beta chains originate from one sample sequenced in a study of Tregs in tolerant kidney transplant recipients. These receptors are not linked to any known antigen. The method was immunoSEQ multiplex PCR; TCRdb's version includes in-frame clones alone and lacks a portion of them. The sample lists approximately 8,600 clones, 45% to 50% occurring once. The sequenced material came from CD4+ T cells from blood cultured with allogeneic cells. These receptors all stem from a human donor in good health.

The V call is TRBV30, the J call TRBJ2-4; possible D gene TRBD1, 6 bases. The CDR3 length is 12 residues. Germline V lookup: CDR1 GTSNPN, CDR2 SVGIG (reference sequence). The ends were cut back, 8 bases at V and 4 bases at J, with 12 bases in the middle. For the CDR3, the DNA is TGTGCCGGCCGGGACACAAAAAACATTCAGTACTTC. Amino acids: CAGRDTKNIQYF.

In this sample, this clone is large (0.1 to 1%). The chain couples TRBV11-3 to TRBJ2-7; D remains unclear. Germline V gene lookup returns CDR1 SGHNT and CDR2 YENEEA. The V and J ends lost 5 bases and 3 bases respectively, with 14 bases between them. This CDR3 region has 14 residues. The CDR3 nucleotides are TGTGCCAGCAGCCCCCGGCCAAAACACTACGAGCAGTACTTC. The encoded protein is CASSPRPKHYEQYF.

The CDR3 loop reads CASSRSDLGTGVAKNIQYF. The CDR3 DNA follows: TGTGCCAGCAGCCGATCCGACCTCGGGACAGGTGTAGCCAAAAACATTCAGTACTTC. This chain uses TRBV7-2 with TRBJ2-4; 8 positions agree with TRBD1. The CDR3 totals 19 residues. The V segment lost 5 bases and the J segment 0 bases; nucleotides outside the gene matches: 15. From germline, CDR1 is SGHTA and CDR2 FQGNSA.

The genes are TRBV7-8 and TRBJ2-1; 7 bases fit TRBD2. Germline CDR1 is SGHVS and CDR2 is FQNEAQ. This CDR3 comprises 14 residues. The junction had 4 bases not matched to a gene; V was cut back by 3 bases and J by 5 bases. The chain's CDR3 is CASSFNGRNNEQFF. CDR3 bases: TGTGCCAGCAGCTTCAACGGGAGGAACAATGAGCAGTTCTTC.

The J gene is TRBJ2-2, the V gene TRBV11-3, with 8 bases that match TRBD2. The CDR3 is 18 amino acids. Germline V gene lookup returns CDR1 SGHNT and CDR2 YENEEA. V lost 1 base, J lost 2 bases, and 9 bases stayed unmatched. CDR3 in DNA: TGTGCCAGCAGCTTAGTCGGAGGGGGACTAGTAAACACCGGGGAGCTGTTTTTT. Amino acid sequence: CASSLVGGGLVNTGELFF.

This chain uses TRBV6-5 with TRBJ2-5, with 14 bases fitting TRBD2. This CDR3 comprises 15 residues. The V and J ends lost 2 bases and 7 bases, in that order; junction bases with no gene match: 3. Germline-derived CDR1 and CDR2 are MNHEY and SVGAGI. This chain's CDR3 is CASSYGTSGSGTQYF. The CDR3 DNA sequence: TGTGCCAGCAGTTACGGGACTAGCGGGAGCGGGACCCAGTACTTC.

Only a few counts were recorded for this clone. The CDR3 sequence: CASSRGISPLHF. The DNA for the CDR3 is TGTGCCAGCAGCCGGGGGATCTCACCCCTCCACTTT. The chain employs TRBV7-2 and TRBJ1-6; D may be TRBD1 (5 bases). Germline CDR1 is SGHTA and CDR2 is FQGNSA. The CDR3 sequence is 12 residues long. The V gene lost 5 bases and the J gene lost 10 bases, with 9 bases spanning the gap. Full variable domain (rest looked up from reference TRBV7-2 and TRBJ1-6): GAGVSQSPSNKVTEKGKDVELRCDPISGHTALYWYRQSLGQGLEFLIYFQGNSAPDKSGLPSDRFSAERTGGSVSTLTIQRTQQEDSAVYLCASSRGISPLHFGNGTRLTVT.

This clone is classed as medium-sized (0.01 to 0.1%). The chain joins TRBV5-6 to TRBJ1-1, with TRBD1 identical over 9 bases. CDR3 length equals 14 residues. Germline V gives CDR1 SGHDT, CDR2 YYEEEE. The V gene end was trimmed by 1 base and the J gene end by 9 bases; junction bases not matched to a gene: 7. CDR3 DNA: TGTGCCAGCAGCTTGATGGGACAGGGTGTAAAAGCTTTCTTT. Its protein is CASSLMGQGVKAFF.

This clone was observed a single time. The V and J genes are TRBV19 and TRBJ1-3; TRBD1 matches 8 bases. This CDR3 spans 16 amino acids. The J segment lost 0 bases and the V segment lost 5 bases, leaving 6 bases of the junction unmatched. CDR1 and CDR2 from the germline V gene are LNHDA and SQIVND (reference sequence). The CDR3 spells CASSLQGASSGNTIYF. In nucleotides, the CDR3 is TGTGCCAGTAGTCTCCAGGGGGCGAGCTCTGGAAACACCATATATTTT. The full variable domain, its missing parts supplied by reference TRBV19 and TRBJ1-3, is DGGITQSPKYLFRKEGQNVTLSCEQNLNHDAMYWYRQDPGQGLRLIYYSQIVNDFQKGDIAEGYSVSREKKESFPLTVTSAQKNPTAFYLCASSLQGASSGNTIYFGEGSWLTVV.

The chain has TRBV7-3 and TRBJ2-5, with D uncertain. The CDR3 runs to 13 residues. Germline lookup yields CDR1 SGHTA and CDR2 FQGTGA. V was pared by 0 bases and J by 1 base, with 3 bases between. CDR3 sequence (DNA): TGTGCCAGCAGCTTAACGCCCCAAGAGACCCAGTACTTC. Translation: CASSLTPQETQYF.

The rearrangement uses TRBV27 and TRBJ1-1; no firm D call. In germline, CDR1 is MNHEY, CDR2 SMNVEV (reference sequence). Deletions cut 6 bases from V and 6 bases from J, with 20 bases between. The CDR3 sequence is 15 residues long. The DNA for the CDR3 is TGTGCCAGCAGACTAGGGTTGACTGCGGCCGCTGAAGCTTTCTTT. Translated: CASRLGLTAAAEAFF.